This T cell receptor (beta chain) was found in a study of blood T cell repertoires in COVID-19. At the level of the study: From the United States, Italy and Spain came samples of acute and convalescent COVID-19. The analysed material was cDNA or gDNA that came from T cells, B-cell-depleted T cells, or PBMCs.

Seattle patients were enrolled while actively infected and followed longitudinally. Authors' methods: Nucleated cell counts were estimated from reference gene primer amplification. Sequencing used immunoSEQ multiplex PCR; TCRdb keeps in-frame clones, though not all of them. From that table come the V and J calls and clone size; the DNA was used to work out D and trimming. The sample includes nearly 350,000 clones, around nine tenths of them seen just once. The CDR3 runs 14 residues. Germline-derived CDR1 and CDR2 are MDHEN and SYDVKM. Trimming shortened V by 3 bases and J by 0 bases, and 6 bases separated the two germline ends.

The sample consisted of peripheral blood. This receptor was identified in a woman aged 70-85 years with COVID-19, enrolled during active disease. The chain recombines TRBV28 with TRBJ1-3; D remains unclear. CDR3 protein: CASSFFSSGNTIYF. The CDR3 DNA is TGTGCCAGCAGTTTCTTTAGCTCTGGAAACACCATATATTTT.